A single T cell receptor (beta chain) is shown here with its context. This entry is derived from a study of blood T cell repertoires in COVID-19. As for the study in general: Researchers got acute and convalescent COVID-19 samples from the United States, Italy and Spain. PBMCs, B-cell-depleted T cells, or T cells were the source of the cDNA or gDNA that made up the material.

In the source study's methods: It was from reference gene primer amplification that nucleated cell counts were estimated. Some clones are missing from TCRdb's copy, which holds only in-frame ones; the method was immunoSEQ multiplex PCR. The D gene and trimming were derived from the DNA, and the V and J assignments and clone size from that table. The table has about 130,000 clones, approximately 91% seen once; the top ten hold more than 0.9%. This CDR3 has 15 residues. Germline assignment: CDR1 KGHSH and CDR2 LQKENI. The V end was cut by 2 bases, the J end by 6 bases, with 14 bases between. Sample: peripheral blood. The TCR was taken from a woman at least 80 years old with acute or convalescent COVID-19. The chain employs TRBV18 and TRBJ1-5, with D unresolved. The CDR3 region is CASSPGQTLSQPQHF. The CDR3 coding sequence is TGTGCCAGCTCACCAGGGCAGACACTCTCTCAGCCCCAGCATTTT.